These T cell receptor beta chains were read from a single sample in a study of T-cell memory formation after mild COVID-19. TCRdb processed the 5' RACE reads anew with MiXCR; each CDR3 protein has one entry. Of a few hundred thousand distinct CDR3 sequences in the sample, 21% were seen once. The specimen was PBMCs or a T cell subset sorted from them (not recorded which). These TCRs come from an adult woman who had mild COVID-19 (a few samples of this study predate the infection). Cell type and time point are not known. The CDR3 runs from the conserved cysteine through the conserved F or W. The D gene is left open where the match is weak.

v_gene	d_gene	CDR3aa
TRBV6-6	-	CATSRNNEQFF
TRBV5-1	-	CASSPRQGQGPQHF
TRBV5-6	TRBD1	CASSFRGQGAGYEQYF
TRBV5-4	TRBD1	CASSVIYRDRVGGEAFF
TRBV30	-	CAWSYGYFNTEAFF
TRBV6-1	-	CASSGGQFREKLFF
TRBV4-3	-	CASSRGRMNTEAFF
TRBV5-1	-	CASSLIGTQGGEQYF
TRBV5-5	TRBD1	CASSRTGGADEAFF
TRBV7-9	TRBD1	CASSTRGPETQYF
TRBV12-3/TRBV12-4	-	CASSYRAHTDTQYF
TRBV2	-	CATRVGGLDTGELFF
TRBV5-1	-	CASSPRDLDYEQYF
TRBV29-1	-	CSAKGDIDQPQHF
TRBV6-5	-	CASSYRRGGNQPQHF
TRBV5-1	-	CATRFGTHSYEQYF
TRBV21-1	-	CASSNGRSYEQYF
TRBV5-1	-	CASSRDQNIQYF
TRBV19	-	CASSLTPENTEAFF
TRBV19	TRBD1	CASSFAGTENTEAFF
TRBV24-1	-	CATSDPDRAEAFF
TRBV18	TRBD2	CASSPPGRAYNEQFF
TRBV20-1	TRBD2	CSARSSWRGLQETQYF
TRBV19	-	CASRKAMATDTQYF
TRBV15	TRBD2	CATSRERGGEQFF